This T cell receptor (beta chain) was captured by sequencing in a study of cytomegalovirus exposure and HLA in healthy donors. Overall study: Genotyping of hundreds of donors showed that over 65% belonged to the Caucasian-associated ancestry cluster.

This PCR relied on a set of 60 Vbeta primers and 13 Jbeta primers. TCRdb keeps only in-frame clones here, not all; method: immunoSEQ multiplex PCR. The sample consists of around 150,000 clones, approximately 90% of them appearing once. General study points: The classifier reportedly diagnosed cytomegalovirus status with high specificity and sensitivity.

There are a few counts of this clone. Its antigen is not identified. There are 15 residues in the CDR3. Germline assignment: CDR1 SGHTA and CDR2 FQGNSA. The junction had 3 bases not matched to a gene; V was cut back by 3 bases and J by 2 bases. Each donor was nominally healthy when sampled (though unrecorded immune exposures were likely). The source of this sequence is a woman aged 30 to 39 in good health and CMV-seronegative. J is TRBJ2-2 and V is TRBV7-2; 7 nucleotides match TRBD1. Specimen: PBMCs. The CDR3 DNA sequence: TGTGCCAGCAGCTTTAGGACAGGCAACACCGGGGAGCTGTTTTTT. Protein product: CASSFRTGNTGELFF.